What follows are 12 T cell receptor beta chains derived from one specimen sequenced in a study of blood T cell repertoires in COVID-19. Clones were read by immunoSEQ multiplex PCR, and TCRdb kept only the in-frame ones, dropping some. The sample carries 90,000 to 120,000 clones, 85% to 90% recorded once. Sequencing used peripheral blood. The receptors come from a human donor in a cohort sampled during active COVID-19.

This chain joins TRBV6-2 or TRBV6-3 and TRBJ2-1; 9 bases match TRBD2. CDR1 is MNHEY and CDR2 is SVGEGT in the germline V gene. This CDR3 is 14 amino acids long. V lost 4 bases, J lost 5 bases, and 3 bases stayed unmatched. CDR3 sequence: CASSSAGGHNEQFF. The DNA for the CDR3 is TGTGCCAGCAGTTCGGCGGGGGGGCACAATGAGCAGTTCTTC.

The chain couples TRBV4-1 to TRBJ1-1; TRBD1 aligns across 7 bases. The trim removed 4 bases at V and 3 bases at J, leaving 5 bases unmatched. This CDR3 is 14 amino acids long. Germline loops: CDR1 MGHRA, CDR2 YSYEKL. CDR3 in amino acids: CASSPWTGDTEAFF. The CDR3 DNA is TGCGCCAGCAGCCCTTGGACAGGAGACACTGAAGCTTTCTTT.

The V call is TRBV6-1, the J call TRBJ2-7; TRBD1 aligns across 7 bases. Germline-derived CDR1 and CDR2 are MNHNS and SASEGT. With 3 bases clipped from V and 2 bases from J, the junction kept 7 bases outside the gene matches. The CDR3 runs to 15 residues. The CDR3 DNA sequence: TGTGCCAGCAGTGAGGCGACGGGACAGCCCTACGAGCAGTACTTC. As protein: CASSEATGQPYEQYF.

The chain recombines TRBV28 with TRBJ1-5, with D possibly matching TRBD1 (6 bases). Trimming stripped 7 bases from V and 6 bases from J, with 16 bases between. The CDR3 extends over 14 amino acids. CDR1 MDHEN and CDR2 SYDVKM come from the germline V gene. CDR3 DNA: TGTGCCAGCAATCGGGGGGGGGCGGGTCAGCCCCAGCATTTT. Amino acid sequence: CASNRGGAGQPQHF.

This chain connects TRBV4-2 to TRBJ2-1, with D possibly matching TRBD2 (5 bases). V shed 1 base and J shed 9 bases, with 10 bases lying between them. CDR1 and CDR2 from the germline V gene are LGHNA and YNFKEQ. The length of the CDR3 is 13 residues. The CDR3 bases are TGTGCCAGCAGCCAAGTGTTCGCGGGTGAGCAGTTCTTC. Protein product: CASSQVFAGEQFF.

This chain uses TRBV5-6 with TRBJ1-5, with 8 bases identical to TRBD1. The trim removed 4 bases at V and 6 bases at J, leaving 6 bases unmatched. The CDR3 is 14 residues long. Germline loops: CDR1 SGHDT, CDR2 YYEEEE. CDR3 DNA sequence: TGTGCCAGCAGCGGACAGGGAGGTAGTCAGCCCCAGCATTTT. It translates to CASSGQGGSQPQHF.

This clone has more than one count but fewer than ten. The V call is TRBV14, the J call TRBJ1-3, with D unresolved. The germline V gene has CDR1 SGHDN and CDR2 FVKESK. The CDR3 has 16 residues. Trimming removed 4 bases at V and 0 bases at J, with 13 bases between. This chain's CDR3 is CASSPLGASSGNTIYF. DNA of the CDR3: TGTGCCAGCAGCCCCCTGGGAGCTAGCTCTGGAAACACCATATATTTT.

The chain recombines TRBV27 with TRBJ1-1; D perhaps matches TRBD1 (5 bases). The CDR3 is 13 amino acids. V gave up 6 bases and J gave up 5 bases, with 13 bases separating them. CDR1 and CDR2 from the germline V gene are MNHEY and SMNVEV (reference sequence). CDR3 amino acids: CASRRTGPTEAFF. CDR3 coding DNA: TGTGCCAGCAGAAGAACAGGCCCTACTGAAGCTTTCTTT.

This clone was observed a single time. The chain carries TRBV9 and TRBJ1-2; 7 positions agree with TRBD1. The CDR3 spans 16 residues. Germline V gene sequence: CDR1 SGDLS, CDR2 YYNGEE. V was clipped by 5 bases and J by 6 bases; unmatched bases: 16. In nucleotides, the CDR3 is TGTGCCAGCAGAGACCTCAGGGGGAACCCTTTTCATGGCTACACCTTC. It translates to CASRDLRGNPFHGYTF.

The rearrangement links TRBV28 to TRBJ2-5, with D possibly TRBD2 on 5 matching bases. From germline, CDR1 is MDHEN and CDR2 SYDVKM. V dropped 3 bases and J dropped 5 bases, with 22 bases sitting between them. CDR3 length equals 17 residues. The CDR3 is CASSFGRFGKHLETQYF. The CDR3 DNA reads as TGTGCCAGCAGTTTCGGTCGGTTCGGGAAACATCTGGAGACCCAGTACTTC.

This rearrangement joins TRBV4-1 to TRBJ2-1; D possibly corresponds to TRBD2 (6 bases). This CDR3 has 17 residues. Germline lookup yields CDR1 MGHRA and CDR2 YSYEKL. Trimming pared 1 base from V and 8 bases from J, leaving 21 bases between. This CDR3 is CASSQVDMGLRTHEQFF. The CDR3 region has the DNA TGCGCCAGCAGCCAAGTTGATATGGGACTCCGAACGCATGAGCAGTTCTTC.

This clone was observed a single time. The DNA for the CDR3 is TGTGCCAGCGGCCAGACAGATCATTACACTGAAGCTTTCTTT. This encodes CASGQTDHYTEAFF. The chain carries TRBV7-9 and TRBJ1-1, with D tentatively TRBD1 (5 bases). The germline V gene has CDR1 SEHNR and CDR2 FQNEAQ (reference sequence). The CDR3 length is 14 residues. V was pared by 8 bases and J by 3 bases, with 16 bases between. Supplemented by reference TRBV7-9 and TRBJ1-1, the full variable domain reads DTGVSQNPRHKITKRGQNVTFRCDPISEHNRLYWYRQTLGQGPEFLTYFQNEAQLEKSRLLSDRFSAERPKGSFSTLEIQRTEQGDSAMYLCASGQTDHYTEAFFGQGTRLTVV.